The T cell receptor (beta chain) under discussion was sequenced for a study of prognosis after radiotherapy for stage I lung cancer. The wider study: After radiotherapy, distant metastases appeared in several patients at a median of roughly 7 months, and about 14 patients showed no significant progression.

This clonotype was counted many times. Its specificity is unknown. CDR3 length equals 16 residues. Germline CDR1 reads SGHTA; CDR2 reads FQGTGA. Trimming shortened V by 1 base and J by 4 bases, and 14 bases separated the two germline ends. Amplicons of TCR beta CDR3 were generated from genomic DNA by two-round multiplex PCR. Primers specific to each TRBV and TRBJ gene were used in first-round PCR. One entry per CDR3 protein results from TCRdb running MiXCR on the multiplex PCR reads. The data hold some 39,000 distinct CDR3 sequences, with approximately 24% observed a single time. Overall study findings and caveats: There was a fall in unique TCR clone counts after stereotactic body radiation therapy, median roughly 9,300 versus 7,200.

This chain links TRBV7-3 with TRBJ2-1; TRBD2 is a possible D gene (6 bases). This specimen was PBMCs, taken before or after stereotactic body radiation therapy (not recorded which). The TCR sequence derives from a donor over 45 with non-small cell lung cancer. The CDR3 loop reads CASSLIGGVTYNEQFF. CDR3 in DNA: TGTGCCAGCAGCTTAATCGGCGGGGTTACTTACAATGAGCAGTTCTTC.